Shown below are 11 T cell receptor beta chains from a single sample sequenced in a study of tumor-infiltrating lymphocytes in primary liver carcinoma. The investigators made TCR beta cDNA from 500 ng total RNA, using a constant-region primer. Three rounds of nested multiplex PCR with slightly modified ARM-PCR produced TCR beta libraries. With TRBV1-TRBV30 forward primers and a C-beta reverse primer, the first two PCR rounds were run for about 10 cycles each. Via MiXCR, TCRdb re-called the multiplex PCR reads, giving one row per CDR3 protein. The profile covers tens of thousands of distinct CDR3 sequences, with 55% to 75% appearing a single time and around 50% taken by the ten largest. Without any cell sorting, roughly 20-30 mg of bulk tissue yielded co-extracted RNA and DNA. Sequenced input: liver tumor tissue from sampling region 2. Subset denoted: tumor region T2, inferior pole. The receptors come from a man aged 40-55 years with primary liver carcinoma and hepatitis B virus infection.

For this clonotype: The CDR3 ends on some other residue instead of the conserved phenylalanine or tryptophan, so this is likely a read error. Because the CDR3's place on the DNA is in doubt, the DNA is left out and the CDR3 is given as listed by TCRdb. The J gene is TRBJ1-1, the V gene TRBV6-6; the D call of TRBD1 is as the table states it, not checked on the DNA. The CDR3 is 13 residues long, counting both termini. CDR1 and CDR2 from the germline V gene are MNHNY and SVGAGI (reference sequence). CDR3 sequence: CASSTGGTTVASS.

Concerning this clonotype itself: A junction end diverges from the germline sequence, so it may reflect a read error. J is TRBJ2-5 and V is TRBV11-2; 8 bases are shared with TRBD2. The CDR3 runs 16 residues. Germline loops: CDR1 SGHAT, CDR2 FQNNGV. As DNA, the CDR3 is TGCGCCATCAGCCAAACTCCTGGCGGGGGGAACGAGACCCAGCACTTC. Translated, it gives CAISQTPGGGNETQHF.

Remarks on this clonotype: Lacking the conserved final phenylalanine or tryptophan, this CDR3 likely reflects a read error. The CDR3 region is CVSSYSGGPPSLHI. The CDR3 region has the DNA TGTGTCAGCAGTTACTCGGGGGGACCCCCGTCCCTCCACATT. The chain links TRBV6-6 to TRBJ1-6; D may be TRBD1 (5 bases). The CDR3 covers 14 residues. CDR1 and CDR2 (germline): MNHNY, SVGAGI (reference sequence).

Regarding this clonotype: A read error may account for a junction end that differs from germline. The chain is built from TRBV10-3 and TRBJ2-7, with 11 bases fitting TRBD2. The CDR3 runs to 19 residues. The germline V gene has CDR1 ENHRY and CDR2 SYGVKD. This CDR3 is CAITKRSGLAEGFSYEQYF. CDR3 bases: TGCGCCATCACCAAACGATCGGGACTAGCGGAAGGATTCTCCTACGAGCAGTACTTC.

This clonotype was seen once. It may be a read error: a sequence one base away is much more abundant. Here the CDR3 reads CASSLGLTSGSTDTQYF. CDR3 nucleotide sequence: TGTGCCAGCAGCTTAGGGCTAACTAGCGGGAGCACAGATACGCAGTATTTT. The chain uses TRBV11-1 and TRBJ2-3, with 9 bases lining up with TRBD2. The J segment lost 0 bases and the V segment lost 1 base, leaving 5 bases of the junction unmatched. The CDR3 is made up of 17 amino acids. Per the germline V gene, CDR1 is SGHAT and CDR2 is FQDESV (reference sequence).

About this clonotype: One end of the junction fails to match germline, which may point to a read error. V and J are TRBV19 and TRBJ2-7, with TRBD2 as a possible D gene (5 bases). This CDR3 has 15 residues. CDR1 is LNHDA, CDR2 SQIVND, per germline (reference sequence). In DNA form, the CDR3 reads TGTGCCAGTAGTACGACTACCGTGACCGCGTTATTATTGCACTTC. It yields the protein CASSTTTVTALLLHF.

Concerning this clonotype: One base away lies a much larger clone, so this may be a sequencing read error. This chain connects TRBV29-1 to TRBJ2-7; no firm D call. The CDR3 spans 11 residues. Per the germline V gene, CDR1 is SQVTM and CDR2 is ANQGSEA. Deletions cut 1 base from V and 7 bases from J, with 8 bases between. CDR3: CSVEGSHEQYF. For the CDR3, the DNA is TGCAGCGTTGAAGGGAGTCATGAGCAGTACTTC.

This clonotype was detected a few times. This could be a read error, since a much larger clone is one nucleotide away. This rearrangement joins TRBV5-6 to TRBJ2-3; possibly TRBD1 for D (6 bases). V was trimmed by 4 bases and J by 2 bases, leaving 23 bases between them. The CDR3 is made up of 18 amino acids. CDR1 and CDR2 from the germline V gene are SGHDT and YYEEEE. The CDR3 region has the DNA TGTGCCAGCAGCACCATGTCGAGGCAGGGGACGTTCACAGATACGCAGTATTTT. It yields the protein CASSTMSRQGTFTDTQYF. The whole variable domain, remainder taken from reference TRBV5-6 and TRBJ2-3, is DAGVTQSPTHLIKTRGQQVTLRCSPKSGHDTVSWYQQALGQGPQFIFQYYEEEERQRGNFPDRFSGHQFPNYSSELNVNALLLGDSALYLCASSTMSRQGTFTDTQYFGPGTRLTVL.

Worth noting for this clonotype: A much larger clone lies one base from this, so it may be a read error. The J gene is TRBJ1-2, the V gene TRBV28; D is perhaps TRBD1 (5 bases). Trimming removed 11 bases at V and 8 bases at J, with 24 bases between. Germline-derived CDR1 and CDR2 are MDHEN and SYDVKM. The CDR3 length is 14 residues. The chain's CDR3 is CAGTSGSRAYGYTF. The DNA for the CDR3 is TGTGCCGGCACATCAGGGAGCAGGGCTTACGGCTACACCTTC.

Turning to this clonotype: A clone one base away is much larger, so this may be a read error. The conserved closing phenylalanine or tryptophan is absent in this CDR3, likely reflecting a read error. The CDR3 nucleotides are TGTGCCAGCAGTAGGACAGGGGAAACAGAAGCTTTCTTA. It is translated as CASSRTGETEAFL. The V gene is TRBV6-5, the J gene TRBJ1-1, with 9 bases matching TRBD1. The CDR3 contains 13 residues. Germline V lookup: CDR1 MNHEY, CDR2 SVGAGI. Trimming removed 5 bases from V and 8 bases from J; junction bases left unmatched: 6.

Regarding this clonotype: Its ends do not fully match the called genes, so a read error is possible. The V and J genes are TRBV4-2 and TRBJ2-7; the D gene could be TRBD1 or TRBD2 (5 bases each). The CDR3 totals 15 residues. Germline values: CDR1 LGHNA, CDR2 YNFKEQ. This CDR3 is CASSQAPGPYYEQCF. Here the CDR3 DNA reads TGTGCCAGCAGCCAAGCCCCGGGACCATACTACGAGCAGTGCTTC.